The present T cell receptor (beta chain) was sequenced within a study of T cell repertoires in cytomegalovirus infection. Overall study context: Indications of both CMV infection and matching HLA type were provided by public TCR beta signatures.

TCRdb re-called the reads through MiXCR, storing one row per CDR3 protein. Of under 300,000 distinct CDR3 sequences listed, 17% are singletons. This clonotype came up a few times. What it binds is not known. Germline CDR1 MDHEN, CDR2 SYDVKM. The J segment lost 6 bases and the V segment lost 6 bases, leaving 13 bases of the junction unmatched. The CDR3 has 16 amino acids. Points from the study as a whole: The cumulative frequency of public TCR beta families identified carriers of CMV plus the relevant HLA. Predominance within the ex vivo response was attributable to HLA-C-restricted CMV-specific TCR beta clonotypes.

This chain links TRBV28 with TRBJ2-1; TRBD2 matches at 8 bases. Sequencing was carried out using CD8+ T cells from PBMCs. The receptor was isolated from a human donor in good health (CMV status not recorded). Some clones in this sample may be carry-over from other donors' samples. Here the CDR3 reads CASSLDRGGWRNEQFF. The CDR3 nucleotides are TGTGCCAGCAGCCTCGACCGGGGGGGGTGGCGCAATGAGCAGTTCTTC.